Listed below are T cell receptor beta chains from one sample, sequenced in a study of shared clonotypes between healthy human individuals. Data came from immunoSEQ multiplex PCR; TCRdb stores just in-frame clones and leaves some out. The table includes roughly 2.2 million clones, under 95% detected once. The sequencing sample was made of naive CD4+ T cells from PBMCs. All receptors derive from a man aged 18 to 29 in good health. Some clones in this sample may be carry-over from other donors' samples. Each CDR3 is given with its conserved first and last residue. A D gene is named only where the DNA matches it firmly. Some rows have no size entry. The others give once, few or many, or a class for an expanded clone.

TRBJ1-1	-	once	TRBV27	TGTGCCAGCAGTTTCAGAGGGGAAACTGAAGCTTTCTTT	CASSFRGETEAFF
TRBJ1-4	-	few	TRBV27	TGTGCCAGCAGAACAGGGTTGCGAGGAACTAATGAAAAACTGTTTTTT	CASRTGLRGTNEKLFF
TRBJ2-4	-	-	TRBV29-1	TGCAGCGTGAGGGGGGTCTTAGCCAAAAACATTCAGTACTTC	CSVRGVLAKNIQYF
TRBJ1-3	-	-	TRBV7-9	TGTGCCAGCAGCTTACCGACGGTGGCTCTCTCTGGAAACACCATATATTTT	CASSLPTVALSGNTIYF
TRBJ1-6	TRBD1	-	TRBV4-2	TGTGCCAGCAGCCAAGTGCCGGGACAGGCTTATAATTCACCCCTCCACTTT	CASSQVPGQAYNSPLHF
TRBJ2-3	-	once	TRBV11-2	TGTGCCAGCAGCTTAGATCCCCACACAGATACGCAGTATTTT	CASSLDPHTDTQYF
TRBJ2-5	TRBD2	-	TRBV11-3	TGTGCCGGCAGCCTCGCTAGCGGGAGAGAAGAGACCCAGTACTTC	CAGSLASGREETQYF
TRBJ2-7	TRBD2	-	TRBV9	TGTGCCAGCAGCGTAGGTTTGATAGCGGGGGATTACGAGCAGTACTTC	CASSVGLIAGDYEQYF
TRBJ2-5	-	-	TRBV6-5	TGTGCCAGCAGCCGACAGGGTGGGGGGGGGACCCAGTACTTC	CASSRQGGGGTQYF
TRBJ2-7	TRBD1	-	TRBV27	TGTGCCAGCAGTTTATCGCAGGGGGCAAGCTACGAGCAGTACTTC	CASSLSQGASYEQYF
TRBJ2-5	-	-	TRBV2	TGTGCCAGCAAGACAGCTAGAGAGACCCAGTACTTC	CASKTARETQYF
TRBJ1-6	-	-	TRBV30	TGTGCCTGGAGGAGGGGGGTCTCCCTCCACTTT	CAWRRGVSLHF
TRBJ2-7	-	-	TRBV28	TGTGCCAGCAGTTATGCCGGCGGGATCCGCTACGAGCAGTACTTC	CASSYAGGIRYEQYF
TRBJ2-2	TRBD2	-	TRBV5-4	TGTGCCAGCAGCCCCCATACTAGCGCGAACACCGGGGAGCTGTTTTTT	CASSPHTSANTGELFF
TRBJ1-2	TRBD1	-	TRBV6-5	TGTGCCAGCAGTTCCACCTTCAGGGGGGTCTCTTATGGCTACACCTTC	CASSSTFRGVSYGYTF
TRBJ1-2	TRBD1	-	TRBV4-1	TGCGCCAGCAGCCAGACCCCGGGACAGGGCTATGGCTACACCTTC	CASSQTPGQGYGYTF
TRBJ1-2	TRBD1	-	TRBV2	TGTGCCAGCAGTGTACTTGGGACAGGAATTTATGGCTACACCTTC	CASSVLGTGIYGYTF
TRBJ1-4	-	-	TRBV23-1	TGCGCCAGCAGTCAATCACCTCAGGGGATCGTATTCAACGAAAAACTGTTTTTT	CASSQSPQGIVFNEKLFF
TRBJ1-2	-	-	TRBV7-2	TGTGCCAGCAGCTTTAGGGACACTCGTGGCTACACCTTC	CASSFRDTRGYTF
TRBJ2-5	-	-	TRBV6-6	TGTGCCAGCCACCAGGGTTACCAAGAGACCCAGTACTTC	CASHQGYQETQYF
TRBJ1-5	-	-	TRBV10-3	TGTGCCATCAGTGAGTCGACATTGGGGTTCCCCAATCAGCCCCAGCATTTT	CAISESTLGFPNQPQHF
TRBJ1-1	-	few	TRBV30	TGTGCCTGGAGTACAAAGAGCACTGAAGCTTTCTTT	CAWSTKSTEAFF
TRBJ2-7	TRBD1	-	TRBV5-1	TGCGCCAGCAGCCCGGACGGGACAGGGGCCTCCTACGAGCAGTACTTC	CASSPDGTGASYEQYF
TRBJ2-2	-	-	TRBV11-3	TGTGCCAGCAGCTTAGCTCCACTTACAGGGTCCGGGGAGCTGTTTTTT	CASSLAPLTGSGELFF
TRBJ2-4	TRBD2	-	TRBV11-2	TGTGCCAGCAGCTTCTTTGGCACTAGCGGGGGAAACATTCAGTACTTC	CASSFFGTSGGNIQYF
TRBJ2-1	-	once	TRBV29-1	TGCAGCGTTGGTTGGGGCACTGAGCAGTTCTTC	CSVGWGTEQFF
TRBJ2-2	-	few	TRBV12-5	TGTGCTAGTGGTTTGGTACCCGGGGAGCTGTTTTTT	CASGLVPGELFF
TRBJ1-1	-	-	TRBV28	TGTGCCAGCGGAGTAAGATTCCTCGAAGCTTTCTTT	CASGVRFLEAFF
TRBJ2-1	TRBD1	-	TRBV4-3	TGCGCCAGCAGCCAAGAACCCCTAGGACAGGGAGAGCAGTTCTTC	CASSQEPLGQGEQFF
TRBJ2-6	-	-	TRBV6-1	TGTGCCAGCAGGGATACGGGGGCTGGGGCCAACGTCCTGACTTTC	CASRDTGAGANVLTF
TRBJ2-7	TRBD2	-	TRBV25-1	TGTGCCAGCATCCAAGGACCTAGCGGGAAGCTCCGATCCTACGAGCAGTACTTC	CASIQGPSGKLRSYEQYF